These 32 T cell receptor beta chains came from one sample sequenced in a study of blood T cell repertoires in COVID-19. The table came from immunoSEQ multiplex PCR; TCRdb's copy has only in-frame clones and leaves some out. Of around 92,000 clones listed, roughly 70% are singletons. Input material: peripheral blood. The receptors come from a man between 65 and 85 years old with COVID-19, enrolled during active disease.

The chain couples TRBV4-3 to TRBJ2-5; 10 nucleotides agree with TRBD2. Germline V CDR1 and CDR2: LGHNA, YSLEER. This CDR3 spans 15 amino acids. V dropped 1 base and J dropped 6; count of bases not matched to a gene: 5. The CDR3 loop is CASSQGAGGLKTQYF. DNA for the CDR3: TGCGCCAGCAGCCAAGGAGCGGGAGGGCTGAAGACCCAGTACTTC.

This chain joins TRBV2 and TRBJ2-3, with 7 bases lining up with TRBD1. The CDR3 runs 15 residues. The junction had 6 bases not matched to a gene; V was cut back by 6 bases and J by 0 bases. Germline CDR1 is SNHLY and CDR2 is FYNNEI. The CDR3 nucleotides are TGTGCCAGCAGGGGGGACAGTACTAGCACAGATACGCAGTATTTT. It yields the protein CASRGDSTSTDTQYF.

The V and J genes are TRBV30 and TRBJ1-2, with D unresolved. This CDR3 is 12 amino acids long. With 5 bases removed from V and 5 bases from J, the gap between germline ends came to 12 bases. CDR1 is GTSNPN, CDR2 SVGIG, per germline (reference sequence). CDR3 DNA sequence: TGTGCCTGGGACTTCGCAGGTTATGGCTACACCTTC. This translates into CAWDFAGYGYTF.

This clone was picked up one time. V is TRBV2 and J is TRBJ1-2; D may be TRBD1 (5 bases). Looked up from germline, CDR1 is SNHLY and CDR2 is FYNNEI. This CDR3 region has 13 residues. Trimming pared 6 bases from V and 8 bases from J, leaving 16 bases between. The CDR3 loop reads CASSLSGLEGYTF. Written as DNA, the CDR3 is TGTGCCAGCAGCCTCTCAGGGCTAGAAGGCTACACCTTC.

This clone was seen only a few times. V and J are TRBV27 and TRBJ2-6; 9 bases line up with TRBD1. The CDR3 runs to 19 residues. Germline V CDR1 and CDR2: MNHEY, SMNVEV (reference sequence). J gave up 0 bases and V 5 bases, and 11 bases lay outside the gene matches. DNA of the CDR3: TGTGCCAGCAGTCTCCTCGGAGGACAGGGGCCCTCTGGGGCCAACGTCCTGACTTTC. This translates into CASSLLGGQGPSGANVLTF.

This chain joins TRBV19 and TRBJ1-6; maybe TRBD1 (5 bases). The CDR3 length is 15 residues. V lost 5 bases to trimming and J lost 6 bases, with 14 bases between them. Germline V gene sequence: CDR1 LNHDA, CDR2 SQIVND (reference sequence). The CDR3 DNA follows: TGTGCCAGTAGTGAATTGACAGCGTCTAATTCACCCCTCCACTTT. It codes for CASSELTASNSPLHF.

This clone was observed a few times. The chain links TRBV7-2 to TRBJ2-1; D gene uncertain. CDR1 and CDR2 (germline): SGHTA, FQGNSA. The ends were cut back, 5 bases at V and 6 bases at J, with 11 bases in the middle. The CDR3 spans 13 residues. The CDR3 is CASSPRRVNEQFF. The CDR3 DNA is TGTGCCAGCAGCCCGAGACGGGTCAATGAGCAGTTCTTC.

The chain carries TRBV9 and TRBJ2-1, with 8 nucleotides matching TRBD2. J lost 8 bases, V lost 4 bases, and 8 bases had no gene match. Germline assignment: CDR1 SGDLS and CDR2 YYNGEE. This CDR3 has 14 residues. In DNA form, the CDR3 reads TGTGCCAGCAGCACAAGGACAGCGGGGGATGAGCAGTTCTTC. Translating gives CASSTRTAGDEQFF.

The V and J genes are TRBV19 and TRBJ2-7; TRBD2 matches at 9 bases. Trimming took 6 bases from V and 5 from J; bases not matched to a gene: 8. The CDR3 sequence is 14 residues long. Germline V CDR1 and CDR2: LNHDA, SQIVND (reference sequence). The CDR3 loop is CASSASGIFDEQYF. In DNA form, the CDR3 reads TGTGCCAGTAGCGCTAGCGGGATCTTCGACGAGCAGTACTTC.

V is TRBV2 and J is TRBJ2-3; the match to TRBD2 covers 16 bases. With V trimmed by 11 bases and J by 4 bases, 12 bases remained unmatched. In germline, CDR1 is SNHLY, CDR2 FYNNEI. CDR3 length: 17 amino acids. The CDR3 loop is CAGEHGTSGRAADTQYF. CDR3 DNA: TGTGCCGGGGAGCATGGGACTAGCGGGAGGGCCGCAGATACGCAGTATTTT. Supplemented by reference TRBV2 and TRBJ2-3, the full variable domain reads EPEVTQTPSHQVTQMGQEVILRCVPISNHLYFYWYRQILGQKVEFLVSFYNNEISEKSEIFDDQFSVERPDGSNFTLKIRSTKLEDSAMYFCAGEHGTSGRAADTQYFGPGTRLTVL.

The V call is TRBV18, the J call TRBJ1-4; TRBD1 matches at 9 bases. J lost 5 bases, V lost 4 bases, and 5 bases had no gene match. The length of the CDR3 is 15 residues. Germline CDR1 reads KGHSH; CDR2 reads LQKENI. In nucleotides, the CDR3 is TGTGCCAGCTCACGAGGGGACAGGGAGAATGAAAAACTGTTTTTT. This gives the protein CASSRGDRENEKLFF.

The chain combines TRBV11-2 with TRBJ2-1; D gene ambiguous. With 1 base removed from V and 5 bases from J, the gap between germline ends came to 9 bases. This CDR3 region has 14 residues. Per germline, CDR1 SGHAT and CDR2 FQNNGV. The CDR3 region is CASSLVAADNEQFF. Here the CDR3 DNA reads TGTGCCAGCAGCTTAGTCGCCGCGGACAATGAGCAGTTCTTC.

CDR3 sequence (DNA): TGTGCCAGCAGTGGACCGGGGGTTGGTAGCGCAGATACGCAGTATTTT. This sequence encodes CASSGPGVGSADTQYF. The chain couples TRBV28 to TRBJ2-3, with D maybe TRBD2 (6 bases). CDR1 and CDR2 from the germline V gene are MDHEN and SYDVKM. Deletions cut 5 bases from V and 4 bases from J, with 19 bases between. The CDR3 is made up of 16 amino acids.

The rearrangement joins TRBV14 to TRBJ1-5; 8 bases fit TRBD1. This CDR3 has 16 amino acids. Germline-derived CDR1 and CDR2 are SGHDN and FVKESK. V gave up 7 bases and J gave up 0 bases; unmatched junction bases: 8. The CDR3 sequence is CASNAGTGGSNQPQHF. CDR3 coding DNA: TGTGCCAGCAACGCAGGGACAGGAGGTAGCAATCAGCCCCAGCATTTT.

The chain is built from TRBV28 and TRBJ1-2; 9 nucleotides agree with TRBD1. Trimming took 6 bases from V and 8 from J; bases not matched to a gene: 13. Germline V CDR1 and CDR2: MDHEN, SYDVKM. The CDR3 loop spans 15 amino acids. The CDR3 is CASSPGGQGLGGYTF. The CDR3 DNA reads as TGTGCCAGCAGCCCAGGAGGACAGGGGCTGGGGGGCTACACCTTC.

CDR3 protein: CASSLRGGGGNEQFF. CDR3 DNA sequence: TGTGCCAGCAGCTTACGCGGGGGGGGTGGCAATGAGCAGTTCTTC. This chain connects TRBV7-2 to TRBJ2-1; TRBD2 aligns across 9 bases. The CDR3 is 15 amino acids. CDR1 and CDR2 from the germline V gene are SGHTA and FQGNSA. V was pared by 2 bases and J by 6 bases, with 5 bases of the junction left unmatched. The complete variable domain, with remaining parts taken from reference TRBV7-2 and TRBJ2-1, reads GAGVSQSPSNKVTEKGKDVELRCDPISGHTALYWYRQSLGQGLEFLIYFQGNSAPDKSGLPSDRFSAERTGGSVSTLTIQRTQQEDSAVYLCASSLRGGGGNEQFFGPGTRLTVL.

This chain joins TRBV29-1 and TRBJ1-5; 9 bases are shared with TRBD1. The CDR3 length is 13 residues. V gave up 6 bases and J gave up 5 bases; unmatched junction bases: 5. Germline V gene data show CDR1 as SQVTM and CDR2 as ANQGSEA. The CDR3 here is CSVQDRGHQPQHF. The DNA of the CDR3 is TGCAGCGTCCAGGACAGGGGTCATCAGCCCCAGCATTTT.

This clone was observed a single time. The genes are TRBV27 and TRBJ1-5; 11 positions agree with TRBD1. Trimming removed 4 bases from V and 3 bases from J; junction bases left unmatched: 5. The CDR3 is made up of 16 amino acids. Germline V lookup: CDR1 MNHEY, CDR2 SMNVEV (reference sequence). The CDR3: CASSSGTGGTNQPQHF. CDR3 nucleotides: TGTGCCAGCAGTTCGGGGACAGGGGGGACCAATCAGCCCCAGCATTTT.

The chain is built from TRBV5-4 and TRBJ1-4; 7 bases are a match to TRBD1. CDR1 and CDR2 from the germline V gene are SGHNT and YYREEE (reference sequence). The CDR3 sequence is 18 residues long. The V gene end was trimmed by 3 bases and the J gene end by 4 bases; junction bases not matched to a gene: 15. CDR3 region: CASSSGLSSGGFNEKLFF. CDR3 bases: TGTGCCAGCAGCTCGGGGCTGTCGTCAGGGGGGTTTAATGAAAAACTGTTTTTT.

The rearrangement joins TRBV29-1 to TRBJ1-4; the match to TRBD1 covers 8 bases. In germline, CDR1 is SQVTM, CDR2 ANQGSEA. V lost 8 bases and J lost 1; bases outside the gene matches: 9. This CDR3 is built from 15 residues. CDR3 loop: CSTRQGYLTNEKLFF. The DNA of the CDR3 is TGCAGCACAAGACAGGGGTACTTAACTAATGAAAAACTGTTTTTT.

This rearrangement joins TRBV18 to TRBJ2-7; 7 bases match TRBD1. The CDR3 consists of 14 residues. The trim removed 2 bases at V and 0 bases at J, leaving 1 base unmatched. In germline, CDR1 is KGHSH, CDR2 LQKENI. For the CDR3, the DNA is TGTGCCAGCTCACCAGGACAGGTCTCCTACGAGCAGTACTTC. The encoded protein is CASSPGQVSYEQYF.

This clone appeared a single time. J is TRBJ2-1 and V is TRBV5-4; 7 bases fit TRBD1. Germline V lookup: CDR1 SGHNT, CDR2 YYREEE (reference sequence). The CDR3 has 15 residues. The J segment lost 3 bases and the V segment lost 4 bases, leaving 7 bases of the junction unmatched. The CDR3 loop is CASSPRQGYYNEQFF. CDR3 coding DNA: TGTGCCAGCAGCCCAAGACAGGGCTACTACAATGAGCAGTTCTTC.

The chain uses TRBV7-9 and TRBJ1-1, with D perhaps TRBD1 (6 bases). V gave up 5 bases and J gave up 8 bases, with 24 bases separating them. Germline V CDR1 and CDR2: SEHNR, FQNEAQ (reference sequence). This CDR3 comprises 16 residues. CDR3 in DNA: TGTGCCAGCAGCCAACCCTCCATGGGGGCGCCCCGGGAAGCTTTCTTT. Protein: CASSQPSMGAPREAFF.

Turning to this clone: Other DNA sequences in this sample translate to the same CDR3. The chain carries TRBV5-1 and TRBJ2-7; 9 nucleotides line up with TRBD1. V shed 0 bases, J shed 2 bases, and the junction held 0 bases outside the gene matches. Germline V gene lookup returns CDR1 SGHRS and CDR2 YFSETQ. This CDR3 has 14 amino acids. The CDR3 coding sequence is TGCGCCAGCAGCTTGGGACAGGGGGCCTACGAGCAGTACTTC. This encodes CASSLGQGAYEQYF.

This clone was picked up a small number of times. V usage is TRBV6-2 or TRBV6-3 and J usage is TRBJ1-5; D may be TRBD1 (6 bases). The CDR3 is 16 amino acids. The V end was cut by 4 bases, the J end by 6 bases, with 19 bases between. Germline V gene data show CDR1 as MNHEY and CDR2 as SVGEGT. CDR3 coding DNA: TGTGCCAGCAGTTTCGCGGGGGGGCCGGGACGTCAGCCCCAGCATTTT. Its protein product is CASSFAGGPGRQPQHF.

The chain carries TRBV6-5 and TRBJ2-5; unclear D gene. The CDR3 extends over 12 amino acids. Germline-derived CDR1 and CDR2 are MNHEY and SVGAGI. Trimming left V 7 bases short and J 9 bases short, with 15 bases between. For the CDR3, the DNA is TGTGCCAGCATAGAGAGGCCCGCGGCCCAGTACTTC. Its translation is CASIERPAAQYF.

The rearrangement joins TRBV27 to TRBJ1-2; 7 nucleotides line up with TRBD1. Trimming cost V 0 bases and J 4 bases; bases outside gene matches: 11. This CDR3 contains 17 residues. Germline V gene sequence: CDR1 MNHEY, CDR2 SMNVEV (reference sequence). CDR3 amino acids: CASSLSMGDRVAYGYTF. CDR3 bases: TGTGCCAGCAGTTTATCGATGGGCGACAGGGTAGCCTATGGCTACACCTTC.

The J gene is TRBJ2-7, the V gene TRBV27; a weak D match, TRBD1 (6 bases). Trimming took 6 bases from V and 6 from J, leaving 15 bases between them. CDR1 is MNHEY, CDR2 SMNVEV, per germline (reference sequence). This CDR3 region has 13 residues. Here the CDR3 DNA reads TGTGCCAGCAGGATCACAGGGTTTAGCGAGCAGTACTTC. It translates to CASRITGFSEQYF.

This clone was counted a few times. The CDR3 protein is CASSYSRDRTTGYTF. CDR3 bases: TGTGCCAGCAGTTACTCCCGGGACAGGACCACTGGCTACACCTTC. The chain couples TRBV6-5 to TRBJ1-2; 8 bases map to TRBD1. This CDR3 is built from 15 residues. Germline lookup yields CDR1 MNHEY and CDR2 SVGAGI. Trimming cost V 0 bases and J 7 bases; bases outside gene matches: 7.

This chain uses TRBV6-5 with TRBJ2-2; tentative D call: TRBD2 (5 bases). This CDR3 has 13 amino acids. V lost 11 bases, J lost 5 bases, and 15 bases lay in between. CDR1 is MNHEY, CDR2 SVGAGI, per germline. The CDR3 bases are TGTGCCGTCCGAGGGTGGGGTACCGGGGAGCTGTTTTTT. Encoded protein: CAVRGWGTGELFF.

This clone was seen only a few times. The gene calls are TRBV28 and TRBJ1-1, with 7 bases that match TRBD1. Germline V gives CDR1 MDHEN, CDR2 SYDVKM. The CDR3 is 14 residues long. V shed 6 bases, J shed 1 base, and the junction held 5 bases outside the gene matches. The CDR3 sequence: CASRETGRNTEAFF. CDR3 bases: TGTGCCAGCAGAGAGACAGGGAGGAACACTGAAGCTTTCTTT.

This clone was seen just once. This chain uses TRBV7-2 with TRBJ2-3; D gene uncertain. The CDR3 loop spans 13 amino acids. The germline V gene encodes CDR1 SGHTA and CDR2 FQGNSA. The V gene lost 1 base and the J gene lost 2 bases, with 4 bases spanning the gap. CDR3 in DNA: TGTGCCAGCAGCTTAGACTTCACAGATACGCAGTATTTT. Encoded protein: CASSLDFTDTQYF.